The 27 T cell receptor beta chains below were found in one sample sequenced in a study of control samples from healthy donors and cancer patients. Produced via immunoSEQ multiplex PCR; TCRdb's table is partial and in-frame only. This table holds more than 100,000 clones, 90% found once. Sequencing used blood. Receptors originate from a man between 18 and 35 years old in good health.

This clone came up a few times. The V call is TRBV6-1, the J call TRBJ1-1; D not resolved. CDR1 MNHNS and CDR2 SASEGT come from the germline V gene. The CDR3 is 16 amino acids. Trimming removed 4 bases from V and 1 base from J, with 16 bases in between. DNA of the CDR3: TGTGCCAGCAGTGCGGTACGGTCAGGATCGAACACTGAAGCTTTCTTT. Protein: CASSAVRSGSNTEAFF.

V and J are TRBV6-5 and TRBJ1-1; possibly TRBD1 for D (6 bases). The germline gives CDR1 MNHEY, CDR2 SVGAGI. This CDR3 is 11 amino acids long. Trimming removed 7 bases at V and 8 bases at J, with 11 bases between. The CDR3 DNA reads TGTGCCAGCATCCAGGGGAGGGAAGCTTTCTTT. This translates into CASIQGREAFF.

The chain recombines TRBV30 with TRBJ1-5; D may be TRBD1 (5 bases). Germline CDR1 and CDR2: GTSNPN and SVGIG (reference sequence). This CDR3 contains 15 residues. V was cut by 2 bases and J by 0 bases, with 11 bases left in between. The CDR3 bases are TGTGCCTGGAGTAAGGGGCGAATTAGCAATCAGCCCCAGCATTTT. This codes for CAWSKGRISNQPQHF. The complete variable domain, with remaining parts taken from reference TRBV30 and TRBJ1-5, reads SQTIHQWPATLVQPVGSPLSLECTVEGTSNPNLYWYRQAAGRGLQLLFYSVGIGQISSEVPQNLSASRPQDRQFILSSKKLLLSDSGFYLCAWSKGRISNQPQHFGDGTRLSIL.

The chain uses TRBV5-6 and TRBJ1-4, with a tentative D call TRBD1 (6 bases). Germline CDR1 is SGHDT and CDR2 is YYEEEE. The V and J ends lost 0 bases and 10 bases respectively, with 7 bases between them. There are 12 residues in the CDR3. CDR3 bases: TGTGCCAGCAGCTTGGAGGGGGGAAAACTGTTTTTT. Its protein is CASSLEGGKLFF.

This clone was seen a handful of times. This rearrangement joins TRBV12-3 or TRBV12-4 to TRBJ2-3, with 8 bases aligning to TRBD2. This CDR3 has 13 residues. V was pared by 9 bases and J by 3 bases, with 5 bases of the junction left unmatched. The CDR3 sequence is CASGGLATDTQYF. The DNA for the CDR3 is TGTGCCAGTGGAGGACTAGCTACAGATACGCAGTATTTT.

This clone was observed a few times. The J gene is TRBJ1-1, the V gene TRBV7-8; D unresolved. V was pared by 5 bases and J by 3 bases, with 13 bases between. Per the germline V gene, CDR1 is SGHVS and CDR2 is FQNEAQ. The CDR3 is made up of 14 amino acids. CDR3 nucleotides: TGTGCCAGCAGCCAAAGGGTCGGGGACACTGAAGCTTTCTTT. This codes for CASSQRVGDTEAFF.

The gene calls are TRBV3-1 (or the pseudogene TRBV3-2) and TRBJ2-3, with a possible D match to TRBD2 (5 bases). Trimming took 2 bases from V and 5 from J, leaving 8 bases between them. This CDR3 is 13 amino acids long. CDR1 is LGHDT and CDR2 is YNNKEL in the germline V gene (reference sequence). The DNA for the CDR3 is TGTGCCAGCAGCCAACTACTAGGAGATACGCAGTATTTT. Translating gives CASSQLLGDTQYF.

This sequence joins TRBV30 and TRBJ2-7; D may correspond to TRBD1 or TRBD2 (5 bases each). There are 16 residues in the CDR3. V shed 1 base and J shed 2 bases, with 18 bases lying between them. Germline-derived CDR1 and CDR2 are GTSNPN and SVGIG (reference sequence). The CDR3 nucleotides read TGTGCCTGGAGTGCCCGTTCTGGGACCCGACCCTACGAGCAGTACGTC. This encodes CAWSARSGTRPYEQYV.

The genes are TRBV6-5 and TRBJ2-1, with D tentatively TRBD1 (5 bases). Trimming took off 6 bases at V and 6 bases at J, with 12 bases between the two ends. The CDR3 is made up of 13 amino acids. Germline V gene lookup returns CDR1 MNHEY and CDR2 SVGAGI. The CDR3 is CASRQGSGNEQFF. DNA of the CDR3: TGTGCCAGCAGGCAGGGATCGGGCAATGAGCAGTTCTTC.

This clone was recorded only once. An end of the junction does not agree with germline; a read error may underlie this. This chain uses TRBV6-6 with TRBJ1-2, with 7 bases fitting TRBD1. The CDR3 covers 16 residues. The germline CDR1 and CDR2 sequences are MNHNY and SVGAGI (reference sequence). CDR3 residues: CASSYSSRTGDYGYTF. In DNA, the CDR3 is TGTGCCAGCAGCTACTCTTCCCGGACAGGAGACTATGGCTACACCTTC.

The sample holds many counts of this clone. V and J are TRBV2 and TRBJ2-7, with D uncertain. CDR3 length: 11 residues. V dropped 0 bases and J dropped 6 bases, with 3 bases sitting between them. Germline assignment: CDR1 SNHLY and CDR2 FYNNEI. The CDR3 DNA reads as TGTGCCAGCAGTGAAGCCGGCGAGCAGTACGTC. Its protein is CASSEAGEQYV.

The V call is TRBV3-1 (or the pseudogene TRBV3-2), the J call TRBJ1-6; D perhaps matches TRBD1 (5 bases). Germline CDR1 and CDR2: LGHDT and YNNKEL (reference sequence). The CDR3 totals 14 residues. V lost 2 bases and J lost 8, with 10 bases in between. The CDR3 DNA is TGTGCCAGCAGCCAAACAGGATCCCATTCACCCCTCCACTTT. This translates into CASSQTGSHSPLHF.

The rearrangement joins TRBV6-4 to TRBJ1-4; D gene ambiguous. V lost 3 bases and J 5 bases, leaving 10 bases between the germline ends. CDR3 length: 14 amino acids. Germline values: CDR1 MRHNA, CDR2 SNTAGT. CDR3 sequence: CASSEEGLNEKLFF. The DNA of the CDR3 is TGTGCCAGCAGTGAGGAGGGTTTGAATGAAAAACTGTTTTTT.

The chain links TRBV30 to TRBJ2-5; D uncertain. The CDR3 length is 13 residues. The germline CDR1 and CDR2 sequences are GTSNPN and SVGIG (reference sequence). V lost 1 base and J lost 2, with 8 bases in between. Here the CDR3 DNA reads TGTGCCTGGAGTGCCCTCCTGCAAGAGACCCAGTACTTC. Its translation is CAWSALLQETQYF.

CDR3 coding DNA: TGTGCCAGCAGCCAAGAGGCCCGCTCGGAGACTACAAATCAGCCCCAGCATTTT. This codes for CASSQEARSETTNQPQHF. The chain carries TRBV4-2 and TRBJ1-5; D unresolved. The CDR3 loop spans 18 amino acids. Germline V gene sequence: CDR1 LGHNA, CDR2 YNFKEQ. V shed 0 bases and J shed 4 bases, with 19 bases lying between them.

This chain connects TRBV5-5 to TRBJ1-6, with 7 bases matching TRBD1. The CDR3 sequence is 14 residues long. The germline gives CDR1 SGHKS, CDR2 YYEKEE (reference sequence). The trim removed 2 bases at V and 11 bases at J, leaving 7 bases unmatched. CDR3 coding DNA: TGTGCCAGCAGCTTCGAGACAGGGTTGCCACCCCTCCACTTT. Translated, it gives CASSFETGLPPLHF. The full variable domain, with the rest looked up from reference TRBV5-5 and TRBJ1-6, is DAGVTQSPTHLIKTRGQQVTLRCSPISGHKSVSWYQQVLGQGPQFIFQYYEKEERGRGNFPDRFSARQFPNYSSELNVNALLLGDSALYLCASSFETGLPPLHFGNGTRLTVT.

The V gene is TRBV4-1, the J gene TRBJ2-3; no clear D gene. Germline-derived CDR1 and CDR2 are MGHRA and YSYEKL. Trimming stripped 3 bases from V and 0 bases from J, with 7 bases between. CDR3 length equals 14 residues. Here the CDR3 DNA reads TGCGCCAGCAGCCAGACACTTAGCACAGATACGCAGTATTTT. Residues: CASSQTLSTDTQYF.

V is TRBV11-2 and J is TRBJ2-1, with D maybe TRBD2 (6 bases). Germline V gene data show CDR1 as SGHAT and CDR2 as FQNNGV. The CDR3 is 14 amino acids. Between the trimmed V and J ends, which lost 1 base and 7 bases, there was a span of 11 bases. CDR3 DNA: TGTGCCAGCAGCTTAGGGGTGGGGAGGAATGAGCAGTTCTTC. Residues: CASSLGVGRNEQFF.

The genes are TRBV4-1 and TRBJ2-3; D possibly matches TRBD1 or TRBD2 (7 bases each). CDR1 is MGHRA, CDR2 YSYEKL, per germline. Trimming took off 3 bases at V and 3 bases at J, with 13 bases between the two ends. The CDR3 runs 15 residues. CDR3 amino acids: CASSHRQGGTDTQYF. The DNA for the CDR3 is TGCGCCAGCAGCCATAGGCAGGGGGGGACAGATACGCAGTATTTT.

The chain uses TRBV3-1 (or the pseudogene TRBV3-2) and TRBJ2-5, with 8 bases identical to TRBD2. V gave up 3 bases and J gave up 5 bases; unmatched junction bases: 8. CDR1 is LGHDT, CDR2 YNNKEL, per germline (reference sequence). The CDR3 contains 15 residues. CDR3 amino acids: CASSHDGGAGETQYF. The CDR3 DNA is TGTGCCAGCAGCCATGACGGGGGGGCAGGGGAGACCCAGTACTTC.

The rearrangement links TRBV10-3 to TRBJ1-6; 8 bases fit TRBD1. The CDR3 has 15 amino acids. The germline V gene has CDR1 ENHRY and CDR2 SYGVKD. J lost 7 bases, V lost 4 bases, and 6 bases had no gene match. In DNA form, the CDR3 reads TGTGCCATCAGTGTTTCCGGACAGGGAAATTCACCCCTCCACTTT. This sequence encodes CAISVSGQGNSPLHF.

The gene calls are TRBV27 and TRBJ2-3; D is unresolved. CDR1 is MNHEY, CDR2 SMNVEV, per germline (reference sequence). The ends were cut back, 1 base at V and 1 base at J, with 3 bases in the middle. The CDR3 sequence is 13 residues long. CDR3: CASSLFGTDTQYF. In nucleotides, the CDR3 is TGTGCCAGCAGTTTATTTGGCACAGATACGCAGTATTTT.

The V gene is TRBV10-3, the J gene TRBJ2-1; 10 bases line up with TRBD2. Germline V CDR1 and CDR2: ENHRY, SYGVKD. Trimming at V came to 10 bases and at J to 5 bases, leaving 8 bases not matched to a gene. The CDR3 length is 14 residues. CDR3 amino acids: CATVGTSEDNEQFF. The CDR3 coding sequence is TGTGCCACCGTCGGGACTAGCGAGGACAATGAGCAGTTCTTC.

The chain carries TRBV9 and TRBJ2-3; TRBD2 matches 8 bases. The trim removed 0 bases at V and 3 bases at J, leaving 3 bases unmatched. The CDR3 loop spans 15 amino acids. CDR1 is SGDLS, CDR2 YYNGEE, per germline. This CDR3 is CASSVAGGPTDTQYF. DNA for the CDR3: TGTGCCAGCAGCGTAGCGGGGGGGCCTACAGATACGCAGTATTTT. The full variable domain, its missing parts supplied by reference TRBV9 and TRBJ2-3, is DSGVTQTPKHLITATGQRVTLRCSPRSGDLSVYWYQQSLDQGLQFLIQYYNGEERAKGNILERFSAQQFPDLHSELNLSSLELGDSALYFCASSVAGGPTDTQYFGPGTRLTVL.

V gene TRBV7-8 combines with J gene TRBJ2-1, with 7 bases aligning to TRBD2. This CDR3 comprises 15 residues. The V segment lost 3 bases and the J segment 6 bases; nucleotides outside the gene matches: 8. CDR1 is SGHVS and CDR2 is FQNEAQ in the germline V gene. CDR3 bases: TGTGCCAGCAGCTTCGCGGGAGACTGGGGCAATGAGCAGTTCTTC. It is translated as CASSFAGDWGNEQFF.

The chain is built from TRBV7-9 and TRBJ2-2; 8 bases are a match to TRBD1. The V gene end was trimmed by 4 bases and the J gene end by 6 bases; junction bases not matched to a gene: 7. The CDR3 extends over 15 amino acids. Germline V CDR1 and CDR2: SEHNR, FQNEAQ (reference sequence). CDR3 coding DNA: TGTGCCAGCAGCTCGGACAGGGATCCTCCCGGGGAGCTGTTTTTT. Its protein is CASSSDRDPPGELFF. Using reference TRBV7-9 and TRBJ2-2 for the parts outside the CDR3, the full variable domain is DTGVSQNPRHKITKRGQNVTFRCDPISEHNRLYWYRQTLGQGPEFLTYFQNEAQLEKSRLLSDRFSAERPKGSFSTLEIQRTEQGDSAMYLCASSSDRDPPGELFFGEGSRLTVL.

The V and J genes are TRBV30 and TRBJ2-1, with TRBD1 identical over 7 bases. This CDR3 is 15 amino acids long. Germline V CDR1 and CDR2: GTSNPN, SVGIG (reference sequence). V was pared by 0 bases and J by 0 bases, with 2 bases of the junction left unmatched. CDR3 protein: CAWSVTGSSYNEQFF. CDR3 coding DNA: TGTGCCTGGAGTGTGACAGGGAGCTCCTACAATGAGCAGTTCTTC.